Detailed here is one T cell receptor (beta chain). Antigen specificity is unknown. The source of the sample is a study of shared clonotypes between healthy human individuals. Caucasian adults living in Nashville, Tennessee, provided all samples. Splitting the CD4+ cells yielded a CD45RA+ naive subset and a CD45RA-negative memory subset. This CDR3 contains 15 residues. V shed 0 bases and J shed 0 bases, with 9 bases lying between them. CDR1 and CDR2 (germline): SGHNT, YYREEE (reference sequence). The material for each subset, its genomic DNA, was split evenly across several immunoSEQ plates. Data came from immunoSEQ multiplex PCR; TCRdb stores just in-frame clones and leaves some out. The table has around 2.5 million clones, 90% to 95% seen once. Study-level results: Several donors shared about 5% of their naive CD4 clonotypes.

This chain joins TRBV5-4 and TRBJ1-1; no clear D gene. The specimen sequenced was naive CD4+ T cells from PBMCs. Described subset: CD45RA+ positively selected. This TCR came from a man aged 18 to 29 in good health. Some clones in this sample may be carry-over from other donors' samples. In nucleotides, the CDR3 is TGTGCCAGCAGCTTGGTACAGAGCATGAACACTGAAGCTTTCTTT. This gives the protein CASSLVQSMNTEAFF.